This T cell receptor beta chain was identified in a study of blood T cell repertoires in COVID-19. Study at large: The United States, Italy and Spain provided the acute and convalescent COVID-19 samples.

V lost 9 bases, J lost 0 bases, and 14 bases lay in between. The CDR3 runs to 14 residues. Per the germline V gene, CDR1 is SGHTA and CDR2 is FQGNSA. In the study's own analysis: By means of reference gene primer amplification, nucleated cell counts were estimated. Only in-frame clones appear in the TCRdb table, and some are missing; sequencing was by immunoSEQ multiplex PCR. V and J calls and clone size come straight from that table; D and trimming were deduced from the DNA. The table records some 150,000 clones, roughly 88% of them present only once. Sequencing input: peripheral blood. The sequence was collected from a man in his fifties or sixties who had recovered from COVID-19. V gene TRBV7-2 combines with J gene TRBJ1-1, with no clear D. CDR3 coding DNA: TGTGCCAGTTCGGACGGGGAGCTGAACACTGAAGCTTTCTTT. Translation gives CASSDGELNTEAFF.